This T cell receptor beta chain was sequenced in a study of T cells in narcolepsy. Background on the study: Donors had narcolepsy type 1 or type 2, or were healthy controls.

Sequenced by immunoSEQ multiplex PCR; TCRdb stores in-frame clones only, minus some. The data show 25,000 to 30,000 clones, with about 89% seen just once and approximately 0.9% held by the top ten. This clone was observed a single time. The TCR sequence derives from a human donor in good health. Material: memory (CD45RA-) CD4+ T cells from blood.

CDR3 protein: CASSLTPQGSGEQYF. The CDR3 nucleotides read TGTGCCAGCAGCTTAACCCCACAGGGTTCAGGCGAGCAGTACTTC. The chain recombines TRBV7-3 with TRBJ2-7; the D gene is possibly TRBD1 (6 bases). The CDR3 runs 15 residues. The germline gives CDR1 SGHTA, CDR2 FQGTGA. Trimming removed 0 bases from V and 6 bases from J, with 15 bases in between.